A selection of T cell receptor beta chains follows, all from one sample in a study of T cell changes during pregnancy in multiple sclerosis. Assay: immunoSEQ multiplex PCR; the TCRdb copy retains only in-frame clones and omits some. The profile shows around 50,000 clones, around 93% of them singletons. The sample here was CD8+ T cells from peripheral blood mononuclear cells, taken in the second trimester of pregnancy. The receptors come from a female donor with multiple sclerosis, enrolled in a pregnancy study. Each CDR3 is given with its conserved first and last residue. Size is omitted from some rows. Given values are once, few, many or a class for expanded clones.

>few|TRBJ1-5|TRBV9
CASSVGANQPQHF
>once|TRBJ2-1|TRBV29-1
CSAKGGTKYNEQFF
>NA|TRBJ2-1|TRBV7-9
CASSQGTPSSYNEQFF
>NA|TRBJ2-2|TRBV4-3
CASSLTVGPVFVGELFF
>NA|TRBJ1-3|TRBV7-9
CASSLEPGQGDRRGNTIYF
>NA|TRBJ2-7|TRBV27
CASSLTTETIYEQYF
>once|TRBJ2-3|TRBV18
CASSPRLAGGHGDTQYF
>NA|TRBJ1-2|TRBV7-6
CASSDRAGDGYTF
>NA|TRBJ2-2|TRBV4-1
CASSPGLSNTGELFF
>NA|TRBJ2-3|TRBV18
CASSWTPSHTDTQYF
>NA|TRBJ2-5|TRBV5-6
CASRSYQETQYF
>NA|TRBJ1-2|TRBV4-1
CASSHLAGAGDGYTF
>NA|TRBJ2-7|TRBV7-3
CASSSTGFRSEQYF
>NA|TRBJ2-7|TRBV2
CASQTTGESYEQYF
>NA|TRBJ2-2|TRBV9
CASSVVAGVDTGELFF
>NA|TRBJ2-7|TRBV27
CASSPGRGAYEQYF
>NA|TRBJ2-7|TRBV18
CASSLEQGTGGLAEIYEQYF
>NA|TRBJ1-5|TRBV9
CASNTGRPNQPQHF
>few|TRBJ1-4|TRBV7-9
CASSSGEDLGKLFF
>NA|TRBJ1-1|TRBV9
CASKSLGGNTEAFF
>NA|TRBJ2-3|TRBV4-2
CASSQDNPGKAQYF
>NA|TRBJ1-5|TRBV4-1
CASSQGGGGQPQHF
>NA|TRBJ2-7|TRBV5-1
CASSSTGDHYEQYF
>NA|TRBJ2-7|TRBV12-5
CASGLPIPYRGASYEQYF